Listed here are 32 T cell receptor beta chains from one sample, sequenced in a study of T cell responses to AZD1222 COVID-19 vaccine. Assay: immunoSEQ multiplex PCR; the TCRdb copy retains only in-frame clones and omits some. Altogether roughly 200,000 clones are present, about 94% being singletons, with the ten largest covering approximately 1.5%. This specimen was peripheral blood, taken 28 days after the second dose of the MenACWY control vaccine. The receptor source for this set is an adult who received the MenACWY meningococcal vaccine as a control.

The CDR3 here is CASSESSRNQPQHF. The CDR3 nucleotides are TGTGCCAGCAGTGAAAGTAGCAGAAATCAGCCCCAGCATTTT. The chain links TRBV6-1 to TRBJ1-5; D gene ambiguous. V was pared by 2 bases and J by 4 bases, with 9 bases between. CDR1 and CDR2 from the germline V gene are MNHNS and SASEGT. The CDR3 length is 14 residues.

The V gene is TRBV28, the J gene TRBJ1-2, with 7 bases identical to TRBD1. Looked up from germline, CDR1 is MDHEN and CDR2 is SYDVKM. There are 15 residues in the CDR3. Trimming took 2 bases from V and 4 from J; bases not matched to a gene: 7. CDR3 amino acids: CASSLIVRGPYGYTF. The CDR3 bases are TGTGCCAGCAGTTTAATTGTAAGGGGGCCCTATGGCTACACCTTC.

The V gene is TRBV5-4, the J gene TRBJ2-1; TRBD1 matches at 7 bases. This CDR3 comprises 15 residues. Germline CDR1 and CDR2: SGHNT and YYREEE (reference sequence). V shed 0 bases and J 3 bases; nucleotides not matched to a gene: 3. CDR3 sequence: CASSLEGQSYNEQFF. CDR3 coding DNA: TGTGCCAGCAGCTTGGAGGGACAGAGCTACAATGAGCAGTTCTTC.

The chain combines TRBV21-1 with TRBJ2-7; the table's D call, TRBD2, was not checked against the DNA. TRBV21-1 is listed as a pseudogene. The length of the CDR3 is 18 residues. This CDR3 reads CASSKEGGKDHYSYEQYF. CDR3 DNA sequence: TGTGCCAGCAGCAAAGAAGGAGGTAAGGACCACTACTCCTACGAGCAGTACTTC.

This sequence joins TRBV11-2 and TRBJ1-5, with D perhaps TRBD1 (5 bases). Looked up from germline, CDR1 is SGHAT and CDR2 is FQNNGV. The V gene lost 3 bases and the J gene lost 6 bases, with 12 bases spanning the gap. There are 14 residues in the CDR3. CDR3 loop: CASSFRDGSQPQHF. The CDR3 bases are TGTGCCAGCAGCTTTAGGGACGGAAGTCAGCCCCAGCATTTT.

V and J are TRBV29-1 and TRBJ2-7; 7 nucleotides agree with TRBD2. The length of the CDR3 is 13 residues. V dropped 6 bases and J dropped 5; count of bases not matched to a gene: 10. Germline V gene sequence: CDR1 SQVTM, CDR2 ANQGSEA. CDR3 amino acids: CSVVMGLTNEQYF. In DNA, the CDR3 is TGCAGCGTCGTAATGGGACTAACCAACGAGCAGTACTTC.

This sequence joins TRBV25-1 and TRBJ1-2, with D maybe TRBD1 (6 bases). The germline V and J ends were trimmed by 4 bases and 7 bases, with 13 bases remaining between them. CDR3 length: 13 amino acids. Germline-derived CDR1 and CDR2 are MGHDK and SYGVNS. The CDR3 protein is CASSVDGGLGYTF. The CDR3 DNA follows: TGTGCCAGCAGTGTGGATGGGGGGCTTGGCTACACCTTC.

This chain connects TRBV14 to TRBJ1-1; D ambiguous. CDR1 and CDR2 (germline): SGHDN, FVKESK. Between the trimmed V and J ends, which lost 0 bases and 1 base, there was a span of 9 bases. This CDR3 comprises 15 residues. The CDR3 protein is CASSQERNSNTEAFF. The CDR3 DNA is TGTGCCAGCAGCCAAGAGAGGAACTCGAACACTGAAGCTTTCTTT.

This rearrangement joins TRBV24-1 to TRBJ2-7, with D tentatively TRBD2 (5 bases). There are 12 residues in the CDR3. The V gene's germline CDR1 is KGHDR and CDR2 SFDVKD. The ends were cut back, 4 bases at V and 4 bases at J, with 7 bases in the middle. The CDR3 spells CATSESGYEQYF. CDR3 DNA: TGTGCCACCAGTGAGTCGGGGTACGAGCAGTACTTC.

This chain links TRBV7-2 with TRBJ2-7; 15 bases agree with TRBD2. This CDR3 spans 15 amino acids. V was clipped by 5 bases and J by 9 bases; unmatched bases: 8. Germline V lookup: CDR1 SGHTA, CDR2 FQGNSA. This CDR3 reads CASSAGTSGGLGQYF. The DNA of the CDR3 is TGTGCCAGCAGCGCCGGGACTAGCGGGGGGCTCGGGCAGTACTTC.

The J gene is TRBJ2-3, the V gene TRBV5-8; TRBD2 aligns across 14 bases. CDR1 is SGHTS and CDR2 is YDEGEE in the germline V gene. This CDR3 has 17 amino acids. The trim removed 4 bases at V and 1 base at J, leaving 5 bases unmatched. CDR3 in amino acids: CASSLGTSGSGTDTQYF. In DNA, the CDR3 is TGTGCCAGCAGCCTTGGGACTAGCGGGAGCGGCACAGATACGCAGTATTTT.

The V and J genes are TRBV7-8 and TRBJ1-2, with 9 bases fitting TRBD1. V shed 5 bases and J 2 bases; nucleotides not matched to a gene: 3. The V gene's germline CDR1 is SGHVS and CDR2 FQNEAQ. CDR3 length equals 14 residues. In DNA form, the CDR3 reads TGTGCCAGCAGCCGAGGACAGGGGAACTATGGCTACACCTTC. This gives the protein CASSRGQGNYGYTF.

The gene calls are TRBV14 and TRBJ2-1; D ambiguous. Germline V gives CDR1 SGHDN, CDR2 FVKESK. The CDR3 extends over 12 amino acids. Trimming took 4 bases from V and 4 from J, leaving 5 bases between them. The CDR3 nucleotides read TGTGCCAGCAGCCCGACGTACAATGAGCAGTTCTTC. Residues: CASSPTYNEQFF.

CDR3 DNA sequence: TGTGCCAGCAGCTTTTTCCCGACCTACGAGCAGTACTTC. As protein: CASSFFPTYEQYF. V is TRBV5-6 and J is TRBJ2-7; no firm D call. CDR1 SGHDT and CDR2 YYEEEE come from the germline V gene. V was clipped by 2 bases and J by 2 bases, with 8 bases between them. There are 13 residues in the CDR3.

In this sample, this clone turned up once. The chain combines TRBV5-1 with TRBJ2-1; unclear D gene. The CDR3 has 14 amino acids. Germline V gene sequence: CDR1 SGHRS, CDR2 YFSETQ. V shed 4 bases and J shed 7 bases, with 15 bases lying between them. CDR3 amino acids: CASSPFHHSNEQFF. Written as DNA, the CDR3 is TGCGCCAGCAGCCCCTTCCACCACAGTAATGAGCAGTTCTTC.

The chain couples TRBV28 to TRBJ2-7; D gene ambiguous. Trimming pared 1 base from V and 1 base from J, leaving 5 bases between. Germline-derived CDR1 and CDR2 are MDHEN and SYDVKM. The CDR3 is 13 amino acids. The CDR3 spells CASSLYQSYEQYF. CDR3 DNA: TGTGCCAGCAGTTTATACCAATCCTACGAGCAGTACTTC.

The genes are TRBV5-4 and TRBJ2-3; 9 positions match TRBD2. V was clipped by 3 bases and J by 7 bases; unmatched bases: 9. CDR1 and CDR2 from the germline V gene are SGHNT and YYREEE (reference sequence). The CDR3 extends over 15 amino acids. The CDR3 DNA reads TGTGCCAGCAGCTCGAGTAGCGGGAGTTCACATACGCAGTATTTT. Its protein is CASSSSSGSSHTQYF.

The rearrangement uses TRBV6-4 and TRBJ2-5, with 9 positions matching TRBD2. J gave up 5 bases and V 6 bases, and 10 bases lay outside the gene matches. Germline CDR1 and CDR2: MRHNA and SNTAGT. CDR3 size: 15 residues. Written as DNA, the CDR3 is TGTGCCAGCAGCCTACTGGGACTAGCTGGGGAGACCCAGTACTTC. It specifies CASSLLGLAGETQYF.

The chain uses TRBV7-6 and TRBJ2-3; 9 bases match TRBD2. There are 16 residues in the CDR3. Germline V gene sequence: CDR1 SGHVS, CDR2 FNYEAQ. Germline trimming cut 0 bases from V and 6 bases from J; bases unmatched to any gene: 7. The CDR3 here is CASSLAVASGADTQYF. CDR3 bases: TGTGCCAGCAGCTTAGCGGTCGCTAGCGGGGCCGATACGCAGTATTTT.

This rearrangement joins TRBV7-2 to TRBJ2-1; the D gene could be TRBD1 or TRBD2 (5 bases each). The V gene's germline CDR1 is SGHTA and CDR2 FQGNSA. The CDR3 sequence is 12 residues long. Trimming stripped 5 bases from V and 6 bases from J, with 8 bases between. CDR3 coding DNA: TGTGCCAGCAGCCCTGGGGGCAATGAGCAGTTCTTC. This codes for CASSPGGNEQFF.

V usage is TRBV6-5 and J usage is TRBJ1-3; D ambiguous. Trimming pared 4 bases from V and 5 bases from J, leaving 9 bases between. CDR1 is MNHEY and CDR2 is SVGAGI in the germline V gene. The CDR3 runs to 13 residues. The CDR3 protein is CASSFEGRNTIYF. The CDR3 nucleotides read TGTGCCAGCAGTTTTGAGGGTAGAAACACCATATATTTT.

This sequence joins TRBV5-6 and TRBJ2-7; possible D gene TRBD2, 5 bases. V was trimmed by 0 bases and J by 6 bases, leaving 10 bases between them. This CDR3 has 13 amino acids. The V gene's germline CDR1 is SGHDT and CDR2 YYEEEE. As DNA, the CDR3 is TGTGCCAGCAGCTTGGGAGTCAGCGGCGAGCAGTACTTC. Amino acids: CASSLGVSGEQYF. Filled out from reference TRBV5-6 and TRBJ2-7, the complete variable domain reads DAGVTQSPTHLIKTRGQQVTLRCSPKSGHDTVSWYQQALGQGPQFIFQYYEEEERQRGNFPDRFSGHQFPNYSSELNVNALLLGDSALYLCASSLGVSGEQYFGPGTRLTVT.

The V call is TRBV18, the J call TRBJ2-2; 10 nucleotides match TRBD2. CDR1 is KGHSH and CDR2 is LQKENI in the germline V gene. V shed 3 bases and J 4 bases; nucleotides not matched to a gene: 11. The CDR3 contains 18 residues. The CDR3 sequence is CASSPRFSSGSGTGELFF. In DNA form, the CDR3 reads TGTGCCAGCTCACCTCGATTTTCTAGCGGGAGTGGCACCGGGGAGCTGTTTTTT.

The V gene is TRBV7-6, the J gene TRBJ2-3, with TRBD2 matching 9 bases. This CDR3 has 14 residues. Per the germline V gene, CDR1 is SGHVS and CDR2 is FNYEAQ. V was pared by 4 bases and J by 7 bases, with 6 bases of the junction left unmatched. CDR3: CASSSSGNWNTQYF. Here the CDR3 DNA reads TGTGCCAGCAGCTCTAGCGGGAACTGGAATACGCAGTATTTT.

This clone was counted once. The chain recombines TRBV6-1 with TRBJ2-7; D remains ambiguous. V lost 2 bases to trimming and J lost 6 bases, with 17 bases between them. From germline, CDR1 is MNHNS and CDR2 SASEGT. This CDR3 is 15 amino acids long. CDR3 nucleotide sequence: TGTGCCAGCAGTGAATTGGGTCCCGCCTTGGGCGAGCAGTACTTC. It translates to CASSELGPALGEQYF.

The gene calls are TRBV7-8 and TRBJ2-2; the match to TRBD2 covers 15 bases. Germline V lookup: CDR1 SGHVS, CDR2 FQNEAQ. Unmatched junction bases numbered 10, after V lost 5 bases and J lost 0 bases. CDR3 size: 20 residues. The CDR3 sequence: CASSPRTSGRADANTGELFF. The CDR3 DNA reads TGTGCCAGCAGCCCGAGGACTAGCGGGAGGGCCGACGCGAACACCGGGGAGCTGTTTTTT.

Written as DNA, the CDR3 is TGTGCCAGCAGCTTAGCGAAAGGGTACGAGCAGTACTTC. Protein: CASSLAKGYEQYF. V and J are TRBV7-6 and TRBJ2-7, with unresolved D. The CDR3 runs to 13 residues. Per germline, CDR1 SGHVS and CDR2 FNYEAQ. Deletions cut 0 bases from V and 4 bases from J, with 7 bases between.

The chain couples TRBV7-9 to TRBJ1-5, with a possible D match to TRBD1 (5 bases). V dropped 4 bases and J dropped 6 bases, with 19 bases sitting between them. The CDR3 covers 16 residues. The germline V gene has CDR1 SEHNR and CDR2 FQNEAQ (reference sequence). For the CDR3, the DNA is TGTGCCAGCAGCTCACACCATGGGACGCGAGGTCAGCCCCAGCATTTT. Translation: CASSSHHGTRGQPQHF.

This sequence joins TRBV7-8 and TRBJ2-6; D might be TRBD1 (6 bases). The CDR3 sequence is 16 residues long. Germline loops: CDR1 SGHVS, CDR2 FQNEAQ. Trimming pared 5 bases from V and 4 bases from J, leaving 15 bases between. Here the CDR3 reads CASSPYRAEGANVLTF. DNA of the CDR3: TGTGCCAGCAGCCCCTACAGGGCGGAGGGGGCCAACGTCCTGACTTTC.

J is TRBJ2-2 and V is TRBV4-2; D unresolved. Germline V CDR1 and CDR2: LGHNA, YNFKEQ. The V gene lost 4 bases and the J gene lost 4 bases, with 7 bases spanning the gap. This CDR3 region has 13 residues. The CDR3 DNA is TGTGCCAGCAGCCCTCCAGTCACCGGGGAGCTGTTTTTT. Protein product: CASSPPVTGELFF.

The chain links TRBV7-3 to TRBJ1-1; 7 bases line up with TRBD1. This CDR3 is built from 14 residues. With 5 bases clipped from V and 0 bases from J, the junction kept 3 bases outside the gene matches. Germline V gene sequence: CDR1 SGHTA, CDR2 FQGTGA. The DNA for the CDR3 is TGTGCCAGCAGCACACAGGGGATGAACACTGAAGCTTTCTTT. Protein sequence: CASSTQGMNTEAFF.

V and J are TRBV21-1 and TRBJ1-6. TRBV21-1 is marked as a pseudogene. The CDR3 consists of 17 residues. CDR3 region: CASSKLFRGPYNSPLHF. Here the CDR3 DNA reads TGTGCCAGCAGCAAGCTTTTCCGGGGGCCCTATAATTCACCCCTCCACTTT.